This T cell receptor (beta chain) was identified during a study of blood T cell repertoires in COVID-19 (dated by TCRdb to 2018 to 2021). Some background on the complete study: Samples covering the acute and convalescent phases of COVID-19 were provided by collaborators in the United States, Italy and Spain. The prospective study material was composed of cDNA or gDNA derived from T cells, B-cell-depleted T cells, or PBMCs. The samples were drawn from two sources: the first 160 participants of the ongoing ImmuneRACE study, and 950 to 1,500 subjects contributed by 6 global collaborators. Where HLA class I and class II types were available, the types were taken from metadata supplied by the sample provider, not from assay-based typing. The sample metadata nearly always contained a de-identified subject ID, COVID-19 status, age in years and sex. A freely available public database, intended as a resource for researchers studying the immune response to SARS-CoV-2, is where the repertoires were released. The dataset comprised deeply sampled blood TCRbeta repertoires from subjects exposed to, actively infected with, or recovered from COVID-19. Summary of the overall study and its limitations: How much clinical and demographic metadata was included differed by source and by participant, and the metadata was provided uncurated.

As encoded in the germline V gene (reference sequence), CDR1 is SEHNR while CDR2 is FQNEAQ. Cut back by 9 bases and 3 bases, the V and J ends lie 20 bases apart. The CDR3 goes from the cysteine to the phenylalanine over 15 residues. Only CDR3 DNA is held: 45 bases, read in frame from base 1. Regarding this clone: The target of this receptor is not known. Base-call qualities are not available, and no considerably larger clone is one nucleotide away.

The immunoSEQ Assay, a bias-controlled multiplex PCR, was used to amplify TCRbeta CDR3 regions from genomic DNA. As for the original processing: Nucleated cell counts per sample were estimated from amplification of reference gene primers within the assay. Sequence reads were collapsed and filtered to measure the absolute abundance of every unique TCRbeta CDR3 rearrangement. For each sample, productive Simpson clonality was calculated as the square root of Simpson's diversity index over productive rearrangements. TCRdb provides this immuneACCESS table in a form limited to in-frame rearrangements. Some clones are lacking; in checked studies, under half of them reflect an unresolved V gene, and why the rest are absent is not known. V and J calls and clone size follow that table, whereas D and trimming were derived from the DNA. This sample gives about 120,000 clones in total; 82% of them show up just once. Of the sample, about an eighth falls within the top ten clones.

The collaborating institutions used their own protocols to collect whole blood in K2EDTA tubes. Collaborator samples were shipped for TCRbeta analysis as frozen whole blood, isolated PBMCs, or DNA extracted from either sample type. The sequence is built from TRBV7-9 and TRBJ2-5; D gene: possibly TRBD2, on 7 matching bases. The receptor was derived from a human donor in a cohort sampled during active COVID-19. Sequenced input: peripheral blood. The DNA is TGTGCCAGTAATCTAGGGCGGGGGCTGGAAGAGACCCAGTACTTC. This yields the protein CASNLGRGLEETQYF.